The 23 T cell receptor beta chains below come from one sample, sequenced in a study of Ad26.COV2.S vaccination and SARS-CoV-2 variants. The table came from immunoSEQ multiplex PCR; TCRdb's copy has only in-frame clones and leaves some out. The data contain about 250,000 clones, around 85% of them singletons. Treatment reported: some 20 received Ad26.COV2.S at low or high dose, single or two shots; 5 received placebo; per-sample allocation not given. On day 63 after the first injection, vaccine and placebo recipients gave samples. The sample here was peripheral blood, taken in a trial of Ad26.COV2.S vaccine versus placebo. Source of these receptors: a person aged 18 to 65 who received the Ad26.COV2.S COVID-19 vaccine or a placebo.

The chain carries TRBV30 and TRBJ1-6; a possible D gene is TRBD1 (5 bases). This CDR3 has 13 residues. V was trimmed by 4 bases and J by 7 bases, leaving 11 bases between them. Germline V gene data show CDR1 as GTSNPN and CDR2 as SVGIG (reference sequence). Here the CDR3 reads CAWTSGPNSPLHF. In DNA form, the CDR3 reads TGTGCCTGGACCTCGGGACCGAATTCACCCCTCCACTTT.

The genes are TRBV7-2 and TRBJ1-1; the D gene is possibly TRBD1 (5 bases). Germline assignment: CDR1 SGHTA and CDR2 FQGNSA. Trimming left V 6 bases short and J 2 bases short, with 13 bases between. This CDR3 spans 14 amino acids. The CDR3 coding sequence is TGTGCCAGCAGAGAGGAAAGGGGAAACACTGAAGCTTTCTTT. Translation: CASREERGNTEAFF.

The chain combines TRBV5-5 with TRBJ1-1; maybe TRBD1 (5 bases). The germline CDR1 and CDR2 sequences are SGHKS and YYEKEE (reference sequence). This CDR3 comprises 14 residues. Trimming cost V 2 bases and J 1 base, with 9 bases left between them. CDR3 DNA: TGTGCCAGCAGCTTTGGAGGGGAGAACACTGAAGCTTTCTTT. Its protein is CASSFGGENTEAFF.

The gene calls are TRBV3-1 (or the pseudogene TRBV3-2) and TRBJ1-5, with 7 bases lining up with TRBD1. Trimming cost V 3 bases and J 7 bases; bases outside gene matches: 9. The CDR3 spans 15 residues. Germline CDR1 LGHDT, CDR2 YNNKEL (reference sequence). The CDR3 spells CASSQGQWRAQPQHF. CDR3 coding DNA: TGTGCCAGCAGCCAGGGACAGTGGAGGGCCCAGCCCCAGCATTTT.

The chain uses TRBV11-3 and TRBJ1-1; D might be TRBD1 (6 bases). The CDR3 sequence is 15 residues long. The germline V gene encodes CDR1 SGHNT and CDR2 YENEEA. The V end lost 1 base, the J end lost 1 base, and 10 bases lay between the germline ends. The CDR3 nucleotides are TGTGCCAGCAGCTTAGGTAGAGGGGGGAACACTGAAGCTTTCTTT. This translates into CASSLGRGGNTEAFF.

The CDR3 sequence is CASSGTPSSGNTIYF. The CDR3 DNA reads TGCGCCAGCAGCGGGACACCGAGCTCTGGAAACACCATATATTTT. The J gene is TRBJ1-3, the V gene TRBV4-3, with TRBD1 as a possible D gene (6 bases). There are 15 residues in the CDR3. Germline CDR1 and CDR2: LGHNA and YSLEER. Trimming cost V 5 bases and J 0 bases, with 11 bases left between them.

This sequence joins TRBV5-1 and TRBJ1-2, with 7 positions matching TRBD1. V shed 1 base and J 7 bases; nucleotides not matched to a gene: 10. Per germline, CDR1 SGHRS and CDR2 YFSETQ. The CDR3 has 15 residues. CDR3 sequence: CASSLKVRGVGGYTF. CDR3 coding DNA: TGCGCCAGCAGCTTGAAAGTCAGGGGGGTAGGTGGCTACACCTTC. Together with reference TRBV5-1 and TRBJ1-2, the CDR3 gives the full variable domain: KAGVTQTPRYLIKTRGQQVTLSCSPISGHRSVSWYQQTPGQGLQFLFEYFSETQRNKGNFPGRFSGRQFSNSRSEMNVSTLELGDSALYLCASSLKVRGVGGYTFGSGTRLTVV.

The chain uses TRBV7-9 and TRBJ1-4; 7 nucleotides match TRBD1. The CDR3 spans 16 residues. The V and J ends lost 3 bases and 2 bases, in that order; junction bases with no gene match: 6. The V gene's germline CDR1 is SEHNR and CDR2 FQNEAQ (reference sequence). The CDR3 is CASSFRQGTTNEKLFF. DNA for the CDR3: TGTGCCAGCAGCTTCCGACAGGGAACCACTAATGAAAAACTGTTTTTT. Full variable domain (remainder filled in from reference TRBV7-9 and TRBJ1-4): DTGVSQNPRHKITKRGQNVTFRCDPISEHNRLYWYRQTLGQGPEFLTYFQNEAQLEKSRLLSDRFSAERPKGSFSTLEIQRTEQGDSAMYLCASSFRQGTTNEKLFFGSGTQLSVL.

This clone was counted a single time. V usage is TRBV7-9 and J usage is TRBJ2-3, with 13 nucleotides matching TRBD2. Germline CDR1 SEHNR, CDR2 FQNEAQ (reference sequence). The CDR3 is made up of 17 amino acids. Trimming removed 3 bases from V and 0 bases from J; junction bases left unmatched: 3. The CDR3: CASSLGLAGQSTDTQYF. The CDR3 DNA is TGTGCCAGCAGCTTGGGACTAGCGGGACAAAGCACAGATACGCAGTATTTT.

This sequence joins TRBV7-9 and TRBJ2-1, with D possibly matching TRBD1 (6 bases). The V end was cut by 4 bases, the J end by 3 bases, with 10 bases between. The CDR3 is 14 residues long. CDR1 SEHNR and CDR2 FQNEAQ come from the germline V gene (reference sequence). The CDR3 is CASSWDKIYNEQFF. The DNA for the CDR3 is TGTGCCAGCAGCTGGGACAAGATCTACAATGAGCAGTTCTTC.

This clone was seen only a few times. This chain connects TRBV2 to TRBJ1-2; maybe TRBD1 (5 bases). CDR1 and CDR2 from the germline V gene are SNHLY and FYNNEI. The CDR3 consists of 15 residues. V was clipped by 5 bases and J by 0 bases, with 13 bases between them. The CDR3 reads CASSPMGPSNYGYTF. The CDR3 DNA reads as TGTGCCAGCAGTCCTATGGGACCGTCTAACTATGGCTACACCTTC.

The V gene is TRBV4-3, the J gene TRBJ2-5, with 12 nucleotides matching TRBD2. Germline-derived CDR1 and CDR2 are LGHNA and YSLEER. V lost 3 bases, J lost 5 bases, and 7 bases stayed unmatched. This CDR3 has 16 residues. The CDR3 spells CASSQGFGTSGETQYF. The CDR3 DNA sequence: TGCGCCAGCAGCCAGGGATTCGGGACTAGCGGGGAGACCCAGTACTTC.

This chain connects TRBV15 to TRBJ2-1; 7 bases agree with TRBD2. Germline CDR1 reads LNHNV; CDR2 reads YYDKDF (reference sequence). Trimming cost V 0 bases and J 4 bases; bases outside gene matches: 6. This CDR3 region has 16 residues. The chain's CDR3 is CATSREVASGYNEQFF. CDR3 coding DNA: TGTGCCACCAGCAGAGAGGTTGCTAGCGGTTACAATGAGCAGTTCTTC.

The CDR3 nucleotides are TGTGCTAGCAGCAAAGGGACAGGGCTGACCCAGTACTTC. This sequence encodes CASSKGTGLTQYF. This rearrangement joins TRBV21-1 to TRBJ2-5; the table's TRBD1 call for D was not verified on the DNA. TRBV21-1 is reported as a pseudogene. This CDR3 spans 13 amino acids.

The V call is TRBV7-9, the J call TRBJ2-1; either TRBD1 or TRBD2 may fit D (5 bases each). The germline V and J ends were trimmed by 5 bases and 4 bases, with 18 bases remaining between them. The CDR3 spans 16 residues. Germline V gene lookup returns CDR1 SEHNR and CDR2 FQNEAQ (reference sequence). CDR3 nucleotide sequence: TGTGCCAGCAGCGATACCTACGGGACGGAATACAATGAGCAGTTCTTC. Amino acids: CASSDTYGTEYNEQFF.

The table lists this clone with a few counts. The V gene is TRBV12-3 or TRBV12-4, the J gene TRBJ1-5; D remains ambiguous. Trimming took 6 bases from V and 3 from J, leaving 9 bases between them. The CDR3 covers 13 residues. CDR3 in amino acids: CASSPSDNQPQHF. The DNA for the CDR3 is TGTGCCAGCAGCCCTTCGGACAATCAGCCCCAGCATTTT.

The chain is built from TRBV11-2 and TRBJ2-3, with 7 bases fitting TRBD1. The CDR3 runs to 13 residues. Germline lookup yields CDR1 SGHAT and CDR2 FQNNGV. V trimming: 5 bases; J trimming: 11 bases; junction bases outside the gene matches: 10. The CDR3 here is CASSPPGGSGQYF. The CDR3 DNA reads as TGTGCCAGCAGCCCCCCAGGGGGAAGTGGGCAGTATTTT.

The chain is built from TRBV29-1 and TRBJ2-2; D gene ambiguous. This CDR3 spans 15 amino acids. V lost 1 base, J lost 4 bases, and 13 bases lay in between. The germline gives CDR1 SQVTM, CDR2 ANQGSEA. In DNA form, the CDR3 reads TGCAGCGTTGAAGCCCTGGGGTCGGGCACCGGGGAGCTGTTTTTT. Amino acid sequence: CSVEALGSGTGELFF.

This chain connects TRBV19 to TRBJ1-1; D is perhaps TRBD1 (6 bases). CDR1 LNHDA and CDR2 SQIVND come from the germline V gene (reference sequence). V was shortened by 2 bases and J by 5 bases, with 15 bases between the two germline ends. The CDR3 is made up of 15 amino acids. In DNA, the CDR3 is TGTGCCAGTAGTATATTTTCGGGGGGCAAGACTGAAGCTTTCTTT. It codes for CASSIFSGGKTEAFF. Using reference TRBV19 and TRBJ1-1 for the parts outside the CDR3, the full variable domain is DGGITQSPKYLFRKEGQNVTLSCEQNLNHDAMYWYRQDPGQGLRLIYYSQIVNDFQKGDIAEGYSVSREKKESFPLTVTSAQKNPTAFYLCASSIFSGGKTEAFFGQGTRLTVV.

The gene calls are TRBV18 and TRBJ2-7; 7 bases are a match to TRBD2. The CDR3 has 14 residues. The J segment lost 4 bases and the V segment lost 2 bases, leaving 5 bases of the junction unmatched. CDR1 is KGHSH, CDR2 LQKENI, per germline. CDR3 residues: CASSPGEGIYEQYV. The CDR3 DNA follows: TGTGCCAGCTCACCAGGGGAGGGGATATACGAGCAGTACGTC.

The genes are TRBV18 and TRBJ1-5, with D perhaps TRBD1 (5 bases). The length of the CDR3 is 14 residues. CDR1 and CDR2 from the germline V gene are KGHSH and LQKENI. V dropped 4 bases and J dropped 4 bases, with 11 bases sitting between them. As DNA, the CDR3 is TGTGCCAGCTCACAGAGACAGCTAAATCAGCCCCAGCATTTT. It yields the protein CASSQRQLNQPQHF. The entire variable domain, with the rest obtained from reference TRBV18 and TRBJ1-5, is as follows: NAGVMQNPRHLVRRRGQEARLRCSPMKGHSHVYWYRQLPEEGLKFMVYLQKENIIDESGMPKERFSAEFPKEGPSILRIQQVVRGDSAAYFCASSQRQLNQPQHFGDGTRLSIL.

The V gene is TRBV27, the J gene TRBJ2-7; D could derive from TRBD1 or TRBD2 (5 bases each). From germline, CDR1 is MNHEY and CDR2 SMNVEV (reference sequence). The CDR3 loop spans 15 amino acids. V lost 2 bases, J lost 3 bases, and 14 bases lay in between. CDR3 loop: CASSLKGTVIYEQYF. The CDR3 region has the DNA TGTGCCAGCAGTTTAAAGGGGACGGTAATCTACGAGCAGTACTTC.

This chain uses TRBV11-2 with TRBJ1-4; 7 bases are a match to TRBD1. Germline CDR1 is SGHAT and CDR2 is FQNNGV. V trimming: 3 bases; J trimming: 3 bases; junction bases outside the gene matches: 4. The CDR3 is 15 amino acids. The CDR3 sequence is CASSLKGQPNEKLFF. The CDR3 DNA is TGTGCCAGCAGCTTGAAGGGACAGCCTAATGAAAAACTGTTTTTT.